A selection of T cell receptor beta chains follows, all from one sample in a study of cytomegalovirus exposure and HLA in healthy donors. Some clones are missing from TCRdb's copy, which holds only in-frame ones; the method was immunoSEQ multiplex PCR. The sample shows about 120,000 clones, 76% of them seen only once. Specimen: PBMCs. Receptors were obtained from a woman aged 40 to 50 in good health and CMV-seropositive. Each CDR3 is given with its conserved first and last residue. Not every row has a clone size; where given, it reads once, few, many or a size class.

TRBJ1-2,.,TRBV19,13,CASSLIRGDGYTF
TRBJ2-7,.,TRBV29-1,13,CSVGRTQGYEQYF
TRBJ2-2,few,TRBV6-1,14,CASSPGRNTGELFF
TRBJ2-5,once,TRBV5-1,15,CASSSGTGRYETQYF
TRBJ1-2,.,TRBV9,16,CASSAIRDTLNYGYTF
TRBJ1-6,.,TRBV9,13,CASSVLAEGALHF
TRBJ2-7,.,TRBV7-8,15,CASSSLRTPTYEQYF
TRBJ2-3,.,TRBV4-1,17,CASSFKAGGPSTDTQYF
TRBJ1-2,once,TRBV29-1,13,CSVEGEGYYGYTF
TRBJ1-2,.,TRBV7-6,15,CASSLGARSIYGYTF
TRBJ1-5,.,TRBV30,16,CAWSGVLSNSNQPQHF
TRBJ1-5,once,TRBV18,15,CASSPGTGNYQPQHF
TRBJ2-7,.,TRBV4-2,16,CASSQDLGGSDYEQYF
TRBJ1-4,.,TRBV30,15,CAWGGTAATNEKLFF
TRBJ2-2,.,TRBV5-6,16,CASSPTPGHNTGELFF
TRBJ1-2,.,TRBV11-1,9,CASSSGYTF
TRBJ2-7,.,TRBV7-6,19,CASSAQTSGGPFFLYEQYF
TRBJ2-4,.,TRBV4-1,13,CASSSPGENIQYF